The subject of this entry is one T cell receptor (beta chain). Profiling relied on immunoSEQ multiplex PCR, and the TCRdb table lists in-frame clones only, not all of them. The table lists fewer than 700,000 clones, roughly 89% of them singletons. The data derive from a study of blood T cell repertoires in COVID-19. The source of this sequence is a woman aged 50 to 65 with COVID-19, enrolled during active disease. The sequenced material came from peripheral blood.

As DNA, the CDR3 is TGTGCCAGCAGCCAAGTAAATGAAGCTTTCTTT. Translated: CASSQVNEAFF. V is TRBV3-1 (or the pseudogene TRBV3-2) and J is TRBJ1-1; D remains unclear. Germline V gene sequence: CDR1 LGHDT, CDR2 YNNKEL (reference sequence). Trimming took 1 base from V and 7 from J, leaving 4 bases between them. The CDR3 has 11 residues.